These 14 T cell receptor beta chains share one sample of origin, sequenced in a study of vaccination and CD4 T cells after COVID-19. Treatment: approximately 11-day PBMC culture with coronavirus spike peptide pools or control peptides (ViraFEST assay). Sequenced with the Oncomine TCR Beta short-read assay was DNA taken from cultured CD4+ T cells. TCRdb re-called the PCR reads through MiXCR, storing one row per CDR3 protein. The repertoire holds roughly 24,000 distinct CDR3 sequences, with approximately 37% as singletons. What these receptors recognize is not known. The sequenced sample was CD4+ T cells from blood, cultured in vitro. Receptors were obtained from a human donor who had recovered from COVID-19.

A few counts support this clonotype. V and J are TRBV7-8 and TRBJ1-2, with 7 bases fitting TRBD1. The CDR3 is made up of 16 amino acids. V trimming: 5 bases; J trimming: 0 bases; junction bases outside the gene matches: 9. Germline V gene lookup returns CDR1 SGHVS and CDR2 FQNEAQ. CDR3 nucleotides: TGTGCCAGCAGCCCAGGGGGGGGGCAAGCTAACTATGGCTACACCTTC. Its protein is CASSPGGGQANYGYTF.

In nucleotides, the CDR3 is TGTGCCAGCAGTTCCGACTCCTACGAGCAGTACTTC. Its translation is CASSSDSYEQYF. This sequence joins TRBV12-3 or TRBV12-4 and TRBJ2-7; D gene unclear. The CDR3 sequence is 12 residues long. With 4 bases removed from V and 0 bases from J, the gap between germline ends came to 4 bases.

This clonotype was seen only a few times. The genes are TRBV20-1 and TRBJ1-1, with D hard to call. This CDR3 has 11 residues. Germline V gives CDR1 DFQATT, CDR2 SNEGSKA (reference sequence). Trimming took off 2 bases at V and 11 bases at J, with 12 bases between the two ends. The CDR3 region has the DNA TGCAGTGCTAGATTGTCTGACCGGGCTTTCTTT. Translated: CSARLSDRAFF.

This chain uses TRBV20-1 with TRBJ1-5; D is perhaps TRBD1 (6 bases). CDR3 length: 14 residues. CDR1 DFQATT and CDR2 SNEGSKA come from the germline V gene (reference sequence). With 6 bases removed from V and 4 bases from J, the gap between germline ends came to 16 bases. CDR3 sequence reads: CSANPQGTNQPQHF. CDR3 sequence (DNA): TGCAGTGCCAACCCACAGGGTACAAATCAGCCCCAGCATTTT.

The chain combines TRBV5-8 with TRBJ2-5; 7 bases are shared with TRBD1. The V and J ends lost 4 bases and 1 base, in that order; junction bases with no gene match: 10. CDR3 length equals 16 residues. In germline, CDR1 is SGHTS, CDR2 YDEGEE. CDR3 residues: CASSRGQTPAQETQYF. As DNA, the CDR3 is TGTGCCAGCAGCCGGGGACAGACCCCTGCCCAAGAGACCCAGTACTTC.

The CDR3 sequence is CASSEETNTEAFF. The CDR3 DNA is TGTGCCAGCAGTGAAGAGACGAACACTGAAGCTTTCTTT. The rearrangement joins TRBV2 to TRBJ1-1; D is undetermined. V shed 1 base and J shed 1 base, with 4 bases lying between them. The germline V gene has CDR1 SNHLY and CDR2 FYNNEI. This CDR3 comprises 13 residues.

This clonotype appeared a single time. The V and J genes are TRBV20-1 and TRBJ2-7; D could derive from TRBD1 or TRBD2 (6 bases each). CDR3 length equals 13 residues. Trimming shortened V by 6 bases and J by 0 bases, and 12 bases separated the two germline ends. CDR1 and CDR2 from the germline V gene are DFQATT and SNEGSKA (reference sequence). Here the CDR3 reads CSAGGSSSYEQYF. The CDR3 bases are TGCAGTGCCGGGGGCTCAAGCTCCTACGAGCAGTACTTC.

This clonotype came up a few times. The chain combines TRBV28 with TRBJ1-1; D ambiguous. Germline V gives CDR1 MDHEN, CDR2 SYDVKM. This CDR3 is built from 15 residues. V lost 4 bases, J lost 4 bases, and 16 bases lay in between. The CDR3 spells CASSSLHLLGTEAFF. In DNA, the CDR3 is TGTGCCAGCAGTTCTCTTCACTTGCTGGGCACTGAAGCTTTCTTT.

In its sample, this clonotype was seen a few times. This chain uses TRBV29-1 with TRBJ1-5; D may be TRBD1 (6 bases). CDR3 length: 12 amino acids. Trimming pared 7 bases from V and 4 bases from J, leaving 11 bases between. CDR1 and CDR2 (germline): SQVTM, ANQGSEA. CDR3 protein: CSAGTQNQPQHF. CDR3 sequence (DNA): TGCAGCGCCGGGACACAGAATCAGCCCCAGCATTTT.

This chain joins TRBV6-2 or TRBV6-3 and TRBJ2-3, with D unclear. The CDR3 is made up of 13 amino acids. With 4 bases removed from V and 8 bases from J, the gap between germline ends came to 13 bases. CDR1 and CDR2 (germline): MNHEY, SVGEGT. The DNA of the CDR3 is TGTGCCAGCAGTTGGGCCCCAGCGCGTACGCAGTATTTT. It encodes CASSWAPARTQYF.

The chain links TRBV5-6 to TRBJ2-1; 12 nucleotides align to TRBD2. V shed 5 bases, J shed 7 bases, and the junction held 4 bases outside the gene matches. Germline CDR1 is SGHDT and CDR2 is YYEEEE. The CDR3 runs to 14 residues. Written as DNA, the CDR3 is TGTGCCAGCAGTGGGGGGACTAGCGGGAATGAGCAGTTCTTC. It codes for CASSGGTSGNEQFF.

This sequence joins TRBV6-1 and TRBJ1-5, with no clear D. The CDR3 is 15 residues long. Trimming left V 2 bases short and J 0 bases short, with 8 bases between. Looked up from germline, CDR1 is MNHNS and CDR2 is SASEGT. CDR3 in DNA: TGTGCCAGCAGTGAACTCAGCTATAGCAATCAGCCCCAGCATTTT. Its protein is CASSELSYSNQPQHF.

The V and J genes are TRBV7-3 and TRBJ2-1; D is unclear. The germline V gene encodes CDR1 SGHTA and CDR2 FQGTGA. Trimming removed 2 bases at V and 7 bases at J, with 3 bases between. This CDR3 spans 11 amino acids. CDR3 loop: CASSLGNEQFF. The CDR3 DNA sequence: TGTGCCAGCAGCTTAGGGAATGAGCAGTTCTTC.

This clonotype is a singleton in its sample. The gene calls are TRBV7-8 and TRBJ1-1; D uncertain. Per the germline V gene, CDR1 is SGHVS and CDR2 is FQNEAQ. The CDR3 is 11 amino acids. Trimming stripped 7 bases from V and 3 bases from J, with 6 bases between. The chain's CDR3 is CASTGYTEAFF. CDR3 nucleotide sequence: TGTGCCAGCACTGGGTACACTGAAGCTTTCTTT.